One and the same sample provided the 32 T cell receptor beta chains below, sequenced in a study of blood T cell repertoires in COVID-19. Clones were sequenced by immunoSEQ multiplex PCR, and TCRdb holds only the in-frame ones, with some missing. The sample has 150,000 or so clones; around 89% are singletons. What was sequenced was peripheral blood. The receptors were gathered from a woman aged 35 to 49 with acute or convalescent COVID-19.

This chain links TRBV4-2 with TRBJ2-7; the match to TRBD2 covers 8 bases. The germline gives CDR1 LGHNA, CDR2 YNFKEQ. The V and J ends lost 0 bases and 7 bases, in that order; junction bases with no gene match: 11. CDR3 length: 16 residues. The CDR3 bases are TGTGCCAGCAGCCAAGAGGGTCCGAGCGGGAGAGGAGAGCAGTACTTC. It translates to CASSQEGPSGRGEQYF.

The chain recombines TRBV7-3 with TRBJ2-3; 8 bases match TRBD2. The ends lost 4 bases at V and 1 base at J; junction bases unmatched: 10. Germline V gives CDR1 SGHTA, CDR2 FQGTGA. The CDR3 covers 17 residues. The CDR3 DNA follows: TGTGCCAGCAGCTCAGCTCCCGGGCGGGGGGGCACAGATACGCAGTATTTT. Translation gives CASSSAPGRGGTDTQYF.

The chain uses TRBV10-2 and TRBJ1-1; no firm D call. Germline lookup yields CDR1 WSHSY and CDR2 SAAADI. Trimming left V 8 bases short and J 7 bases short, with 26 bases between. The CDR3 loop spans 16 amino acids. In DNA form, the CDR3 reads TGCGCCAGCCAAGCGAGGGAAGCGAGTCTGAGCGGTGAAGCTTTCTTT. As protein: CASQAREASLSGEAFF.

With respect to this clone: Compared with germline, one end of the junction differs, possibly owing to a read error. The chain has TRBV7-7 and TRBJ2-1; 8 bases are shared with TRBD2. The CDR3 is 17 amino acids. CDR1 and CDR2 from the germline V gene are SSHAT and FNYEAQ (reference sequence). The CDR3, as DNA: TGTGCTAGCAGTCGGGAGGGGGTCGCTAGCATCCCCAATGAGCAGTTCTTC. Protein sequence: CASSREGVASIPNEQFF.

This chain connects TRBV6-2 or TRBV6-3 to TRBJ2-1; 10 positions match TRBD2. The CDR3 length is 15 residues. V trimming: 5 bases; J trimming: 2 bases; junction bases outside the gene matches: 3. CDR1 is MNHEY and CDR2 is SVGEGT in the germline V gene. CDR3 loop: CASSLTSGAYNEQFF. Written as DNA, the CDR3 is TGTGCCAGCAGTCTAACTAGCGGGGCCTACAATGAGCAGTTCTTC.

The chain recombines TRBV28 with TRBJ2-2; D gene uncertain. Germline V gene data show CDR1 as MDHEN and CDR2 as SYDVKM. The ends were cut back, 7 bases at V and 2 bases at J, with 26 bases in the middle. The CDR3 length is 19 residues. CDR3 protein: CASTNSKLSSASNTGELFF. The CDR3 bases are TGTGCCAGCACCAATTCTAAATTATCGAGCGCCTCTAACACCGGGGAGCTGTTTTTT.

The V call is TRBV7-2, the J call TRBJ2-1, with TRBD2 matching over 10 bases. Germline CDR1 and CDR2: SGHTA and FQGNSA. Trimming removed 4 bases from V and 4 bases from J; junction bases left unmatched: 1. This CDR3 contains 14 residues. The CDR3 nucleotides read TGTGCCAGCAGCTCGGGACTAGCGTACAATGAGCAGTTCTTC. Its translation: CASSSGLAYNEQFF. The full variable domain, rest sourced from reference TRBV7-2 and TRBJ2-1, is GAGVSQSPSNKVTEKGKDVELRCDPISGHTALYWYRQSLGQGLEFLIYFQGNSAPDKSGLPSDRFSAERTGGSVSTLTIQRTQQEDSAVYLCASSSGLAYNEQFFGPGTRLTVL.

The V gene is TRBV2, the J gene TRBJ2-7; 7 bases agree with TRBD2. The CDR3 runs 15 residues. Germline CDR1 SNHLY, CDR2 FYNNEI. The J segment lost 2 bases and the V segment lost 1 base, leaving 5 bases of the junction unmatched. In nucleotides, the CDR3 is TGTGCCAGCAGTGAAGGTCAGGGAGGGGCCTACGAGCAGTACTTC. Amino acids: CASSEGQGGAYEQYF.

V usage is TRBV5-1 and J usage is TRBJ2-5, with 14 positions matching TRBD2. J lost 2 bases, V lost 4 bases, and 4 bases had no gene match. The CDR3 is 16 amino acids. The germline V gene encodes CDR1 SGHRS and CDR2 YFSETQ. CDR3 sequence reads: CASSPGLAGAQETQYF. Written as DNA, the CDR3 is TGCGCCAGCAGCCCGGGACTAGCGGGGGCGCAAGAGACCCAGTACTTC.

The chain combines TRBV7-9 with TRBJ1-5; weak D call: TRBD1 (6 bases). The CDR3 has 14 amino acids. V lost 6 bases, J lost 11 bases, and 20 bases lay in between. Germline lookup yields CDR1 SEHNR and CDR2 FQNEAQ (reference sequence). The CDR3 spells CASSQQGWEKAQHF. CDR3 in DNA: TGTGCCAGCAGTCAACAGGGTTGGGAGAAGGCCCAGCATTTT. Using reference TRBV7-9 and TRBJ1-5 for the parts outside the CDR3, the full variable domain is DTGVSQNPRHKITKRGQNVTFRCDPISEHNRLYWYRQTLGQGPEFLTYFQNEAQLEKSRLLSDRFSAERPKGSFSTLEIQRTEQGDSAMYLCASSQQGWEKAQHFGDGTRLSIL.

A single count supports this clone. This chain joins TRBV5-1 and TRBJ1-3; D may be TRBD1 (5 bases). V was pared by 0 bases and J by 0 bases, with 7 bases between. This CDR3 region has 15 residues. Looked up from germline, CDR1 is SGHRS and CDR2 is YFSETQ. This CDR3 reads CASSLDRSSGNTIYF. CDR3 DNA sequence: TGCGCCAGCAGCTTGGACAGGAGCTCTGGAAACACCATATATTTT.

The chain couples TRBV9 to TRBJ2-3; TRBD2 aligns across 8 bases. The length of the CDR3 is 15 residues. Germline V lookup: CDR1 SGDLS, CDR2 YYNGEE. Trimming at V came to 2 bases and at J to 5 bases, leaving 7 bases not matched to a gene. The CDR3 DNA is TGTGCCAGCAGCGTGCAAGCGGGAGAGGAAGATACGCAGTATTTT. It is translated as CASSVQAGEEDTQYF.

The genes are TRBV6-5 and TRBJ2-1, with 7 bases matching TRBD1. CDR1 is MNHEY, CDR2 SVGAGI, per germline. This CDR3 has 15 residues. Trimming took 6 bases from V and 6 from J; bases not matched to a gene: 11. CDR3 region: CASSSTGFPFNEQFF. The CDR3 nucleotides read TGTGCCAGCAGCTCGACAGGGTTCCCTTTCAATGAGCAGTTCTTC.

The genes are TRBV5-1 and TRBJ2-2, with a possible D match to TRBD1 (6 bases). Germline lookup yields CDR1 SGHRS and CDR2 YFSETQ. The CDR3 runs to 15 residues. V lost 1 base to trimming and J lost 7 bases, with 14 bases between them. CDR3 sequence (DNA): TGCGCCAGCAGCTTGTCGGCAGGGGATAACGGGGAGCTGTTTTTT. The encoded protein is CASSLSAGDNGELFF.

The gene calls are TRBV30 and TRBJ2-1; perhaps TRBD2 as D (7 bases). CDR3 length: 15 amino acids. Deletions cut 0 bases from V and 9 bases from J, with 18 bases between. From germline, CDR1 is GTSNPN and CDR2 SVGIG (reference sequence). The CDR3 spells CAWSVLQSRGGEQFF. The CDR3 DNA reads TGTGCCTGGAGTGTACTTCAATCTAGGGGGGGTGAGCAGTTCTTC.

The chain couples TRBV27 to TRBJ2-3; 12 bases fit TRBD1. Germline CDR1 reads MNHEY; CDR2 reads SMNVEV (reference sequence). V dropped 3 bases and J dropped 4; count of bases not matched to a gene: 11. The CDR3 loop spans 18 amino acids. The CDR3 spells CASSFGTGGEARADTQYF. The CDR3 DNA is TGTGCCAGCAGTTTTGGGACAGGGGGCGAAGCAAGGGCAGATACGCAGTATTTT.

This sequence joins TRBV28 and TRBJ1-6; D might be TRBD1 (6 bases). This CDR3 has 16 residues. V was shortened by 2 bases and J by 8 bases, with 16 bases between the two germline ends. The germline V gene encodes CDR1 MDHEN and CDR2 SYDVKM. The CDR3 sequence is CASSLPYTGLDSPLHF. CDR3 DNA sequence: TGTGCCAGCAGTTTACCCTATACAGGGCTGGATTCACCCCTCCACTTT.

The chain links TRBV30 to TRBJ1-2, with 9 bases matching TRBD1. CDR3 size: 13 residues. CDR1 is GTSNPN, CDR2 SVGIG, per germline (reference sequence). V shed 5 bases and J 6 bases; nucleotides not matched to a gene: 7. CDR3 in amino acids: CAWGTGINHGYTF. CDR3 coding DNA: TGTGCCTGGGGGACAGGGATCAACCATGGCTACACCTTC. The whole variable domain, remainder taken from reference TRBV30 and TRBJ1-2, is SQTIHQWPATLVQPVGSPLSLECTVEGTSNPNLYWYRQAAGRGLQLLFYSVGIGQISSEVPQNLSASRPQDRQFILSSKKLLLSDSGFYLCAWGTGINHGYTFGSGTRLTVV.

The J gene is TRBJ1-2, the V gene TRBV3-1 (or the pseudogene TRBV3-2); 8 bases map to TRBD1. Germline V gives CDR1 LGHDT, CDR2 YNNKEL (reference sequence). This CDR3 comprises 14 residues. V trimming: 1 base; J trimming: 4 bases; junction bases outside the gene matches: 2. The CDR3 region has the DNA TGTGCCAGCAGCCAAGGGACAGGGAGCTATGGCTACACCTTC. Its translation: CASSQGTGSYGYTF.

This clone was observed once. V is TRBV7-3 and J is TRBJ1-1; possible D gene TRBD1, 6 bases. This CDR3 comprises 16 residues. V was clipped by 2 bases and J by 4 bases, with 17 bases between them. Germline loops: CDR1 SGHTA, CDR2 FQGTGA. CDR3 bases: TGTGCCAGCAGCTTAGGGACAACCAAGGGTACCACTGAAGCTTTCTTT. This sequence encodes CASSLGTTKGTTEAFF. Full variable domain (remainder filled in from reference TRBV7-3 and TRBJ1-1): GAGVSQTPSNKVTEKGKYVELRCDPISGHTALYWYRQSLGQGPEFLIYFQGTGAADDSGLPNDRFFAVRPEGSVSTLKIQRTERGDSAVYLCASSLGTTKGTTEAFFGQGTRLTVV.

The rearrangement uses TRBV30 and TRBJ2-7, with a tentative D call TRBD2 (7 bases). This CDR3 is built from 13 residues. Germline V gene data show CDR1 as GTSNPN and CDR2 as SVGIG (reference sequence). The CDR3 loop is CAWGGAVRYEQYF. CDR3 coding DNA: TGTGCTTGGGGGGGCGCTGTTCGCTACGAGCAGTACTTC. Supplemented by reference TRBV30 and TRBJ2-7, the full variable domain reads SQTIHQWPATLVQPVGSPLSLECTVEGTSNPNLYWYRQAAGRGLQLLFYSVGIGQISSEVPQNLSASRPQDRQFILSSKKLLLSDSGFYLCAWGGAVRYEQYFGPGTRLTVT.

The chain is built from TRBV4-1 and TRBJ1-5, with D possibly TRBD1 on 5 matching bases. Germline assignment: CDR1 MGHRA and CDR2 YSYEKL. The CDR3 is made up of 16 amino acids. With 0 bases removed from V and 2 bases from J, the gap between germline ends came to 11 bases. CDR3 in DNA: TGCGCCAGCAGCCAAGATCCAGGGTTTGGCAATCAGCCCCAGCATTTT. Its protein product is CASSQDPGFGNQPQHF.

The V gene is TRBV27, the J gene TRBJ2-7, with 8 bases that match TRBD2. Germline-derived CDR1 and CDR2 are MNHEY and SMNVEV (reference sequence). This CDR3 has 13 amino acids. Trimming cost V 6 bases and J 2 bases; bases outside gene matches: 3. The CDR3 nucleotides read TGTGCCAGCAGCCAGCGGGGGACCTACGAGCAGTACTTC. Its translation: CASSQRGTYEQYF.

The rearrangement links TRBV2 to TRBJ2-4; 9 bases line up with TRBD1. Germline assignment: CDR1 SNHLY and CDR2 FYNNEI. The V gene end was trimmed by 5 bases and the J gene end by 5 bases; junction bases not matched to a gene: 4. The CDR3 loop spans 14 amino acids. The CDR3 spells CASSIQGAQNIQYF. The CDR3 DNA is TGTGCCAGCAGTATACAGGGGGCCCAAAACATTCAGTACTTC.

This clone was found a few times. The chain combines TRBV5-1 with TRBJ1-1; the match to TRBD1 covers 8 bases. Germline trimming cut 1 base from V and 4 bases from J; bases unmatched to any gene: 9. Germline V CDR1 and CDR2: SGHRS, YFSETQ. The CDR3 length is 16 residues. The DNA of the CDR3 is TGCGCCAGCAGCTTGTCCCAAGGACAGGGTTTCACTGAAGCTTTCTTT. This sequence encodes CASSLSQGQGFTEAFF.

The gene calls are TRBV5-4 and TRBJ1-6; 9 nucleotides align to TRBD1. Per germline, CDR1 SGHNT and CDR2 YYREEE (reference sequence). Germline trimming cut 0 bases from V and 6 bases from J; bases unmatched to any gene: 7. The CDR3 consists of 17 residues. The DNA of the CDR3 is TGTGCCAGCAGCTTGGTGGGGACAGGGTTTCCTAATTCACCCCTCCACTTT. The encoded protein is CASSLVGTGFPNSPLHF. Looking up the rest from reference TRBV5-4 and TRBJ1-6 gives the full variable domain: ETGVTQSPTHLIKTRGQQVTLRCSSQSGHNTVSWYQQALGQGPQFIFQYYREEENGRGNFPPRFSGLQFPNYSSELNVNALELDDSALYLCASSLVGTGFPNSPLHFGNGTRLTVT.

This clone came up once. The CDR3 DNA follows: TGTGCCAGCACCTTGGACAGGGTGGCATCACCCCTCCACTTT. This translates into CASTLDRVASPLHF. This rearrangement joins TRBV27 to TRBJ1-6, with 8 bases lining up with TRBD1. This CDR3 comprises 14 residues. CDR1 and CDR2 (germline): MNHEY, SMNVEV (reference sequence). J was trimmed by 10 bases and V by 7 bases; bases with no gene match: 9.

The CDR3 reads CASSYEGDAVVTYNEQFF. The CDR3 DNA sequence: TGCGCCAGCAGTTATGAGGGAGATGCGGTGGTGACCTACAATGAGCAGTTCTTC. The V and J genes are TRBV10-1 and TRBJ2-1; perhaps TRBD2 as D (5 bases). The CDR3 sequence is 18 residues long. Trimming pared 5 bases from V and 2 bases from J, leaving 22 bases between. The germline CDR1 and CDR2 sequences are WNHNN and SYGVQD (reference sequence).

This chain links TRBV5-1 with TRBJ1-3; D possibly corresponds to TRBD1 (6 bases). Trimming cost V 4 bases and J 4 bases, with 15 bases left between them. The CDR3 contains 15 residues. Germline V lookup: CDR1 SGHRS, CDR2 YFSETQ. CDR3 protein: CASSRAGTRGNTIYF. The CDR3 bases are TGCGCCAGCAGCCGGGCCGGGACAAGGGGAAACACCATATATTTT.

The CDR3 DNA follows: TGTGCCAGCAGCTTCAAACTCGGGACTAGCGGAGAACAAGAGACCCAGTACTTC. This sequence encodes CASSFKLGTSGEQETQYF. The rearrangement joins TRBV7-8 to TRBJ2-5, with 11 bases that match TRBD2. The V and J ends lost 3 bases and 2 bases, in that order; junction bases with no gene match: 11. CDR3 length: 18 residues. Germline CDR1 and CDR2: SGHVS and FQNEAQ.

The chain employs TRBV19 and TRBJ1-1; possibly TRBD1 for D (5 bases). Trimming took 6 bases from V and 5 from J, leaving 10 bases between them. Germline assignment: CDR1 LNHDA and CDR2 SQIVND (reference sequence). The CDR3 is made up of 12 amino acids. CDR3 sequence (DNA): TGTGCCAGTAGGCGGGGGTTGACTGAAGCTTTCTTT. This sequence encodes CASRRGLTEAFF.

The V call is TRBV11-3, the J call TRBJ2-1; 8 bases map to TRBD1. The V segment lost 2 bases and the J segment 5 bases; nucleotides outside the gene matches: 14. This CDR3 has 18 residues. Per germline, CDR1 SGHNT and CDR2 YENEEA. As DNA, the CDR3 is TGTGCCAGCAGCTTATCTCGAGGACAGGGCATTTTCGACAATGAGCAGTTCTTC. It translates to CASSLSRGQGIFDNEQFF.